What follows is one T cell receptor (beta chain) and its context. The V and J ends lost 1 base and 7 bases, in that order; junction bases with no gene match: 1. Germline V gene data show CDR1 as SGDLS and CDR2 as YYNGEE. The CDR3 consists of 13 residues. The sample comes from a study of T cell changes during pregnancy in multiple sclerosis. Measured with immunoSEQ multiplex PCR; TCRdb has only the in-frame clones, and not every one. The sample consists of roughly 61,000 clones, about nine tenths of them appearing once. The source is a female donor in good health, enrolled as a control in a pregnancy study. The chain joins TRBV9 to TRBJ2-2, with TRBD1 matching 7 bases. Here the sequenced sample was peripheral blood, taken in the first trimester of pregnancy. CDR3 sequence: CASSVRDSGELFF. Here the CDR3 DNA reads TGTGCCAGCAGCGTAAGGGACAGCGGGGAGCTGTTTTTT.